These 12 T cell receptor beta chains came from one sample sequenced in a study of T cells in Graves' hyperthyroidism and ophthalmopathy. Amplification of TCR beta CDR3 regions used RNA as the template. First-round RT-PCR targeting the TCR CDR3 was performed with the HTBI primer set. TCRdb reanalysed the multiplex PCR reads using MiXCR and keeps one entry per CDR3 protein. The table lists about 320,000 distinct CDR3 sequences, approximately 17% of them singletons, with approximately 31% in the top ten. The sample was blood. The receptors derive from a man younger than 45 with Graves' hyperthyroidism.

The V and J genes are TRBV24-1 and TRBJ1-2; 7 bases line up with TRBD1. V gave up 4 bases and J gave up 8 bases; unmatched junction bases: 6. The CDR3 length is 13 residues. Germline-derived CDR1 and CDR2 are KGHDR and SFDVKD. CDR3 sequence (DNA): TGTGCCACCAGTGAGTACAGGGGTGGCGGCTACACCTTC. It specifies CATSEYRGGGYTF.

The rearrangement uses TRBV20-1 and TRBJ1-5; 7 bases fit TRBD1. With V trimmed by 5 bases and J by 0 bases, 10 bases remained unmatched. This CDR3 comprises 16 residues. The germline V gene has CDR1 DFQATT and CDR2 SNEGSKA (reference sequence). Here the CDR3 DNA reads TGCAGTGCTTGCCCCTCAGGGGGATTTAGCAATCAGCCCCAGCATTTT. Amino acid sequence: CSACPSGGFSNQPQHF.

This clonotype was seen a few times. V and J are TRBV10-3 and TRBJ2-1; possibly TRBD2 for D (6 bases). The CDR3 length is 13 residues. The germline V gene has CDR1 ENHRY and CDR2 SYGVKD. The V gene lost 4 bases and the J gene lost 3 bases, with 7 bases spanning the gap. The chain's CDR3 is CAISVGGYNEQFF. CDR3 in DNA: TGTGCCATCAGTGTGGGGGGCTACAATGAGCAGTTCTTC.

At least ten counts were recorded for this clonotype. The genes are TRBV2 and TRBJ2-5; the D gene is possibly TRBD2 (6 bases). Germline V gene lookup returns CDR1 SNHLY and CDR2 FYNNEI. V was clipped by 6 bases and J by 2 bases, with 10 bases between them. This CDR3 is built from 13 residues. In DNA, the CDR3 is TGTGCCAGCAGAGGGGACTTTCAAGAGACCCAGTACTTC. Amino acids: CASRGDFQETQYF.

This clonotype was detected a few times. The chain joins TRBV9 to TRBJ2-3; 13 bases agree with TRBD2. The trim removed 4 bases at V and 5 bases at J, leaving 19 bases unmatched. Germline CDR1 and CDR2: SGDLS and YYNGEE. The CDR3 length is 20 residues. The CDR3 spells CASSSSLLAGGPRWGDTQYF. The CDR3 DNA follows: TGTGCCAGCAGCTCCTCTCTACTAGCGGGAGGGCCTCGGTGGGGAGATACGCAGTATTTT.

This clonotype occurred many times. The V gene is TRBV2, the J gene TRBJ2-5, with D perhaps matching TRBD2 (6 bases). Trimming removed 3 bases from V and 4 bases from J, with 9 bases in between. Looked up from germline, CDR1 is SNHLY and CDR2 is FYNNEI. The length of the CDR3 is 13 residues. This CDR3 reads CASSDRGGETQYF. The CDR3 nucleotides read TGTGCCAGCAGTGATCGGGGAGGAGAGACCCAGTACTTC. The whole variable domain, remainder taken from reference TRBV2 and TRBJ2-5, is EPEVTQTPSHQVTQMGQEVILRCVPISNHLYFYWYRQILGQKVEFLVSFYNNEISEKSEIFDDQFSVERPDGSNFTLKIRSTKLEDSAMYFCASSDRGGETQYFGPGTRLLVL.

This clonotype was detected a few times. This sequence joins TRBV20-1 and TRBJ2-1; 10 nucleotides agree with TRBD2. The V gene's germline CDR1 is DFQATT and CDR2 SNEGSKA (reference sequence). Trimming took 0 bases from V and 8 from J; bases not matched to a gene: 10. The CDR3 is 16 amino acids. The CDR3 DNA sequence: TGCAGTGCTAGAGATCAACTAGCGGGAAGTTGGGATGAGCAGTTCTTC. The encoded protein is CSARDQLAGSWDEQFF.

The chain is built from TRBV6-1 and TRBJ1-5, with 8 bases lining up with TRBD1. With V trimmed by 3 bases and J by 4 bases, 5 bases remained unmatched. This CDR3 is built from 15 residues. Per the germline V gene, CDR1 is MNHNS and CDR2 is SASEGT. The CDR3 here is CASSEWDRINQPQHF. CDR3 nucleotide sequence: TGTGCCAGCAGTGAGTGGGACAGGATTAATCAGCCCCAGCATTTT.

In its sample, this clonotype was seen many times. The gene calls are TRBV10-3 and TRBJ1-5; D is ambiguous. The V end was cut by 0 bases, the J end by 3 bases, with 6 bases between. The V gene's germline CDR1 is ENHRY and CDR2 SYGVKD. The CDR3 length is 14 residues. The CDR3, as DNA: TGTGCCATCAGTGAGTCGCACCTCAATCAGCCCCAGCATTTT. It encodes CAISESHLNQPQHF.

At least ten counts were recorded for this clonotype. The V call is TRBV24-1, the J call TRBJ1-1, with 9 bases matching TRBD1. This CDR3 region has 14 residues. CDR1 and CDR2 (germline): KGHDR, SFDVKD. V dropped 4 bases and J dropped 10; count of bases not matched to a gene: 9. The CDR3 DNA follows: TGTGCCACCAGTGAATCAGGACAGGGGATCGGAGCTTTCTTT. Its translation is CATSESGQGIGAFF.

This clonotype was observed many times. V and J are TRBV28 and TRBJ2-4; a possible D gene is TRBD2 (6 bases). The CDR3 is 14 residues long. V lost 4 bases and J 9 bases, leaving 16 bases between the germline ends. CDR1 is MDHEN and CDR2 is SYDVKM in the germline V gene. DNA for the CDR3: TGTGCCAGCAGTTCGGGACTGATCTTTAGCATTCAGTACTTC. Its protein product is CASSSGLIFSIQYF.

The sample holds many counts of this clonotype. The chain uses TRBV5-1 and TRBJ2-3, with TRBD2 identical over 10 bases. The CDR3 contains 16 residues. V gave up 0 bases and J gave up 4 bases; unmatched junction bases: 5. The V gene's germline CDR1 is SGHRS and CDR2 YFSETQ. CDR3 amino acids: CASSLAASGRADTQYF. The CDR3 DNA reads as TGCGCCAGCAGCTTGGCCGCTAGCGGGAGAGCAGATACGCAGTATTTT.